One and the same sample provided the 31 T cell receptor beta chains below, sequenced in a study of blood T cell repertoires in COVID-19. Data came from immunoSEQ multiplex PCR; TCRdb stores just in-frame clones and leaves some out. Of more than 400,000 clones in the sample, about 90% are singletons; the top ten hold approximately 0.65%. Sequencing used PBMCs or T cells enriched from blood (not recorded which). All receptors derive from a man aged 18-30 years who had recovered from COVID-19.

V is TRBV28 and J is TRBJ1-5, with 7 nucleotides matching TRBD1. The V segment lost 4 bases and the J segment 13 bases; nucleotides outside the gene matches: 10. The CDR3 length is 13 residues. The germline V gene has CDR1 MDHEN and CDR2 SYDVKM. CDR3 residues: CASSSGQQTAQHF. CDR3 sequence (DNA): TGTGCCAGCAGTTCGGGACAGCAAACGGCACAGCATTTT.

V gene TRBV9 combines with J gene TRBJ2-2; 9 nucleotides line up with TRBD1. Trimming removed 3 bases from V and 6 bases from J; junction bases left unmatched: 6. This CDR3 contains 15 residues. Germline CDR1 is SGDLS and CDR2 is YYNGEE. The CDR3 DNA reads as TGTGCCAGCAGCGAAACAGGGGGCGCTGCCGGGGAGCTGTTTTTT. Its translation is CASSETGGAAGELFF.

The chain links TRBV18 to TRBJ1-6, with a tentative D call TRBD1 (5 bases). This CDR3 has 14 amino acids. V lost 6 bases and J lost 9, with 15 bases in between. CDR1 KGHSH and CDR2 LQKENI come from the germline V gene. The CDR3 DNA reads TGTGCCAGCTCGACAGTTGGCGAAGGTTCACCCCTCCACTTT. Its translation: CASSTVGEGSPLHF. Full variable domain (missing parts from reference TRBV18 and TRBJ1-6): NAGVMQNPRHLVRRRGQEARLRCSPMKGHSHVYWYRQLPEEGLKFMVYLQKENIIDESGMPKERFSAEFPKEGPSILRIQQVVRGDSAAYFCASSTVGEGSPLHFGNGTRLTVT.

This chain joins TRBV9 and TRBJ2-2, with TRBD2 as a possible D gene (6 bases). This CDR3 has 14 residues. CDR1 SGDLS and CDR2 YYNGEE come from the germline V gene. Trimming pared 4 bases from V and 2 bases from J, leaving 9 bases between. The CDR3 reads CASSISGNTGELFF. In DNA form, the CDR3 reads TGTGCCAGCAGCATTAGCGGAAACACCGGGGAGCTGTTTTTT.

The chain joins TRBV6-1 to TRBJ2-3; 8 bases are shared with TRBD2. The junction had 10 bases not matched to a gene; V was cut back by 3 bases and J by 2 bases. CDR1 MNHNS and CDR2 SASEGT come from the germline V gene. The CDR3 runs to 17 residues. CDR3 loop: CASSEGRERGFTDTQYF. CDR3 in DNA: TGTGCCAGCAGTGAGGGTCGCGAGCGGGGGTTCACAGATACGCAGTATTTT.

V gene TRBV9 combines with J gene TRBJ2-1; 12 bases align to TRBD2. The CDR3 consists of 16 residues. V lost 4 bases, J lost 4 bases, and 6 bases stayed unmatched. Germline V lookup: CDR1 SGDLS, CDR2 YYNGEE. In DNA form, the CDR3 reads TGTGCCAGCAGCTTAGGGACTAGCGGGCCTTACAATGAGCAGTTCTTC. It specifies CASSLGTSGPYNEQFF.

The V call is TRBV5-1, the J call TRBJ1-2, with 10 positions matching TRBD1. The CDR3 loop spans 15 amino acids. CDR1 SGHRS and CDR2 YFSETQ come from the germline V gene. The V and J ends lost 0 bases and 8 bases, in that order; junction bases with no gene match: 7. In nucleotides, the CDR3 is TGCGCCAGCAGCTTGGAGGGACAGGGGTCGCGGGGCTACACCTTC. Residues: CASSLEGQGSRGYTF.

This clone was detected only once. The chain uses TRBV19 and TRBJ1-5, with TRBD1 identical over 11 bases. V was pared by 4 bases and J by 0 bases, with 8 bases of the junction left unmatched. The CDR3 covers 18 residues. Germline CDR1 LNHDA, CDR2 SQIVND (reference sequence). The CDR3 bases are TGTGCCAGTAGTACGAGGGACAGGGGGGGCTTTAGCAATCAGCCCCAGCATTTT. Its protein product is CASSTRDRGGFSNQPQHF.

The chain recombines TRBV19 with TRBJ1-5, with 12 bases lining up with TRBD1. The CDR3 has 15 residues. V lost 4 bases and J lost 9; bases outside the gene matches: 7. The germline gives CDR1 LNHDA, CDR2 SQIVND (reference sequence). The CDR3 DNA sequence: TGTGCCAGTAGTACGGGACAGGGGGCGTTCGGGCCCCAGCATTTT. This translates into CASSTGQGAFGPQHF. The entire variable domain, with the rest obtained from reference TRBV19 and TRBJ1-5, is as follows: DGGITQSPKYLFRKEGQNVTLSCEQNLNHDAMYWYRQDPGQGLRLIYYSQIVNDFQKGDIAEGYSVSREKKESFPLTVTSAQKNPTAFYLCASSTGQGAFGPQHFGDGTRLSIL.

A single count supports this clone. The sample has other DNA sequences that encode this CDR3 too. The gene calls are TRBV5-4 and TRBJ1-4; unclear D gene. Trimming took 3 bases from V and 0 from J, leaving 9 bases between them. Germline CDR1 and CDR2: SGHNT and YYREEE (reference sequence). This CDR3 is built from 15 residues. CDR3 in amino acids: CASSSGGSTNEKLFF. DNA of the CDR3: TGTGCCAGCAGCTCTGGAGGGTCAACTAATGAAAAACTGTTTTTT.

The DNA of the CDR3 is TGTGCCAGCGGGGGTCCCGGGACAGGGTCAGAAGCTTTCTTT. Its translation is CASGGPGTGSEAFF. This chain uses TRBV9 with TRBJ1-1; 9 bases are shared with TRBD1. V trimming: 7 bases; J trimming: 8 bases; junction bases outside the gene matches: 12. CDR1 is SGDLS and CDR2 is YYNGEE in the germline V gene. The CDR3 consists of 14 residues.

This clone turned up a few times. This chain uses TRBV5-6 with TRBJ2-2; 7 bases align to TRBD2. CDR1 is SGHDT, CDR2 YYEEEE, per germline. The CDR3 sequence is 15 residues long. V lost 4 bases to trimming and J lost 5 bases; unmatched junction nucleotides: 8. CDR3 DNA sequence: TGTGCCAGCAGCCGGGGGAGGGGCCCTACCGGGGAGCTGTTTTTT. It is translated as CASSRGRGPTGELFF.

The chain joins TRBV7-9 to TRBJ1-1; D uncertain. V was cut by 6 bases and J by 1 base, with 15 bases left in between. CDR1 and CDR2 from the germline V gene are SEHNR and FQNEAQ (reference sequence). This CDR3 spans 15 amino acids. The CDR3 protein is CASRISEGRNTEAFF. CDR3 sequence (DNA): TGTGCCAGCAGAATTTCGGAGGGAAGGAACACTGAAGCTTTCTTT.

The count of this clone is one. CDR3 protein: CASSQEGGTSGIFETQYF. CDR3 in DNA: TGCGCCAGCAGCCAAGAAGGCGGAACTAGCGGGATTTTTGAGACCCAGTACTTC. The rearrangement links TRBV4-1 to TRBJ2-5; 10 bases match TRBD2. The CDR3 has 18 residues. Germline V gene data show CDR1 as MGHRA and CDR2 as YSYEKL. J gave up 5 bases and V 0 bases, and 12 bases lay outside the gene matches.

This chain links TRBV7-8 with TRBJ2-1; D gene unclear. The V gene lost 5 bases and the J gene lost 8 bases, with 7 bases spanning the gap. This CDR3 spans 11 amino acids. Germline loops: CDR1 SGHVS, CDR2 FQNEAQ. The CDR3 reads CASSPTDEQFF. The CDR3 bases are TGTGCCAGCAGCCCCACGGATGAGCAGTTCTTC. Variable domain in full (rest from reference TRBV7-8 and TRBJ2-1): GAGVSQSPRYKVAKRGQDVALRCDPISGHVSLFWYQQALGQGPEFLTYFQNEAQLDKSGLPSDRFFAERPEGSVSTLKIQRTQQEDSAVYLCASSPTDEQFFGPGTRLTVL.

This clone was found once. The CDR3 bases are TGTGCCAGTAGTATACCAGGGGGCCGGGGTGAGCCCCAGCATTTT. This codes for CASSIPGGRGEPQHF. The chain couples TRBV19 to TRBJ1-5, with 8 bases matching TRBD1. The V gene's germline CDR1 is LNHDA and CDR2 SQIVND (reference sequence). Losses at the gene ends were 2 bases for V and 8 bases for J; bases not matched to a gene: 8. The CDR3 is 15 residues long.

The chain has TRBV11-1 and TRBJ2-3, with 7 positions matching TRBD2. V lost 2 bases to trimming and J lost 2 bases; unmatched junction nucleotides: 4. This CDR3 is built from 15 residues. The germline gives CDR1 SGHAT, CDR2 FQDESV (reference sequence). Here the CDR3 DNA reads TGTGCCAGCAGCTTACGGGGGGTCCTCACAGATACGCAGTATTTT. The encoded protein is CASSLRGVLTDTQYF.

This sequence joins TRBV10-3 and TRBJ1-3, with D unresolved. Germline CDR1 is ENHRY and CDR2 is SYGVKD. V was clipped by 4 bases and J by 4 bases, with 11 bases between them. CDR3 size: 14 residues. In DNA, the CDR3 is TGTGCCATCAGTGCGGAGGGTTCCGGAAACACCATATATTTT. This codes for CAISAEGSGNTIYF.

This rearrangement joins TRBV7-9 to TRBJ1-1, with unresolved D. Germline CDR1 is SEHNR and CDR2 is FQNEAQ (reference sequence). The CDR3 runs 15 residues. Trimming cost V 2 bases and J 2 bases, with 12 bases left between them. The CDR3 spells CASSLITVVNTEAFF. The CDR3, as DNA: TGTGCCAGCAGCTTAATAACTGTGGTAAACACTGAAGCTTTCTTT.

V usage is TRBV18 and J usage is TRBJ1-6; D may be TRBD1 (5 bases). V was clipped by 2 bases and J by 8 bases, with 13 bases between them. Germline assignment: CDR1 KGHSH and CDR2 LQKENI. CDR3 size: 15 residues. The DNA of the CDR3 is TGTGCCAGCTCACCAGGGGAGGGGAAGGATTCACCCCTCCACTTT. It encodes CASSPGEGKDSPLHF.

This sequence joins TRBV19 and TRBJ2-2; 8 bases are a match to TRBD1. Germline-derived CDR1 and CDR2 are LNHDA and SQIVND (reference sequence). The CDR3 is 14 residues long. J was trimmed by 3 bases and V by 5 bases; bases with no gene match: 2. The CDR3 loop reads CASSLTGDTGELFF. The CDR3 coding sequence is TGTGCCAGTAGTCTGACAGGGGACACCGGGGAGCTGTTTTTT.

V gene TRBV10-2 combines with J gene TRBJ1-4; D is perhaps TRBD1 (5 bases). Germline-derived CDR1 and CDR2 are WSHSY and SAAADI. Trimming left V 0 bases short and J 13 bases short, with 12 bases between. The CDR3 has 13 residues. The CDR3 DNA follows: TGCGCCAGCAGTGAGTCCAACTTGGGGGGACTGTTTTTT. Protein: CASSESNLGGLFF.

This chain uses TRBV5-1 with TRBJ2-5; no firm D call. V was cut by 1 base and J by 1 base, with 8 bases left in between. The CDR3 runs 14 residues. Germline lookup yields CDR1 SGHRS and CDR2 YFSETQ. The CDR3 nucleotides read TGCGCCAGCAGCTTGTTTAGTTCCCAAGAGACCCAGTACTTC. Protein: CASSLFSSQETQYF.

This clone is a singleton in its sample. The gene calls are TRBV5-1 and TRBJ1-2; D call uncertain. Trimming shortened V by 1 base and J by 4 bases, and 11 bases separated the two germline ends. CDR3 length: 14 amino acids. Germline CDR1 reads SGHRS; CDR2 reads YFSETQ. The CDR3 sequence is CASSLMDSAYGYTF. In nucleotides, the CDR3 is TGCGCCAGCAGCTTGATGGACTCAGCCTATGGCTACACCTTC.

The rearrangement links TRBV28 to TRBJ2-1, with 9 bases fitting TRBD2. There are 16 residues in the CDR3. Germline CDR1 and CDR2: MDHEN and SYDVKM. V gave up 3 bases and J gave up 3 bases; unmatched junction bases: 6. The DNA of the CDR3 is TGTGCCAGCAGTTTCGTTTCTAGCGGGATCTACAATGAGCAGTTCTTC. It is translated as CASSFVSSGIYNEQFF.

The chain employs TRBV28 and TRBJ1-5, with 7 positions matching TRBD1. V trimming: 0 bases; J trimming: 4 bases; junction bases outside the gene matches: 3. The germline gives CDR1 MDHEN, CDR2 SYDVKM. The length of the CDR3 is 15 residues. CDR3 residues: CASSLWQGENQPQHF. The DNA for the CDR3 is TGTGCCAGCAGTTTATGGCAGGGGGAGAATCAGCCCCAGCATTTT.

The chain joins TRBV5-6 to TRBJ2-2; TRBD1 agrees at 9 bases. Germline V gene sequence: CDR1 SGHDT, CDR2 YYEEEE. With V trimmed by 0 bases and J by 6 bases, 3 bases remained unmatched. This CDR3 is 15 amino acids long. The CDR3 DNA is TGTGCCAGCAGCTTGGGGACAGGGGCAGCCGGGGAGCTGTTTTTT. This sequence encodes CASSLGTGAAGELFF.

This clone was picked up a small number of times. The J gene is TRBJ1-2, the V gene TRBV5-6; perhaps TRBD1 as D (6 bases). Germline CDR1 reads SGHDT; CDR2 reads YYEEEE. The V gene lost 1 base and the J gene lost 7 bases, with 17 bases spanning the gap. The CDR3 length is 15 residues. Here the CDR3 DNA reads TGTGCCAGCAGCTTGATCTCACAGGGTGGTATTGGCTACACCTTC. This sequence encodes CASSLISQGGIGYTF.

The chain employs TRBV12-5 and TRBJ1-1; 8 bases are shared with TRBD1. CDR1 and CDR2 from the germline V gene are LGHNT and FRNRAP. The CDR3 has 13 residues. Trimming at V came to 2 bases and at J to 8 bases, leaving 4 bases not matched to a gene. CDR3 in DNA: TGTGCTAGTGGTTTGTCGGGACAGGAGGAAGCTTTCTTT. It codes for CASGLSGQEEAFF.

This clone was recorded a few times. The chain recombines TRBV9 with TRBJ2-1, with D unclear. Germline V lookup: CDR1 SGDLS, CDR2 YYNGEE. CDR3 size: 14 residues. V was clipped by 0 bases and J by 5 bases, with 9 bases between them. CDR3 DNA sequence: TGTGCCAGCAGCGTAGGCACGGGTCACAATGAGCAGTTCTTC. It specifies CASSVGTGHNEQFF.

The chain carries TRBV6-5 and TRBJ2-5; 9 bases match TRBD2. This CDR3 comprises 15 residues. Germline CDR1 and CDR2: MNHEY and SVGAGI. V trimming: 5 bases; J trimming: 5 bases; junction bases outside the gene matches: 9. In DNA form, the CDR3 reads TGTGCCAGCAGTCCCTCAGCGGGAGGTTTGGAGACCCAGTACTTC. Protein sequence: CASSPSAGGLETQYF.